The 4 T cell receptor beta chains reported below all come from one sample, sequenced in a study of T cells in tumors after PD-1 blockade. The table came from immunoSEQ multiplex PCR; TCRdb's copy has only in-frame clones and leaves some out. This table holds about 20,000 clones, over 70% found once. This material consisted of PBMCs, taken after anti-PD-1 therapy. The origin of the receptors is a human donor with advanced basal cell or squamous cell carcinoma (not recorded which).

The chain has TRBV5-5 and TRBJ2-7; no firm D call. This CDR3 region has 12 residues. Between the trimmed V and J ends, which lost 0 bases and 7 bases, there was a span of 8 bases. The V gene's germline CDR1 is SGHKS and CDR2 YYEKEE (reference sequence). The DNA for the CDR3 is TGTGCCAGCAGCTTGGCCCCCCAGGAGCAGTACTTC. It encodes CASSLAPQEQYF. The variable domain in full, with the rest retrieved from reference TRBV5-5 and TRBJ2-7, is DAGVTQSPTHLIKTRGQQVTLRCSPISGHKSVSWYQQVLGQGPQFIFQYYEKEERGRGNFPDRFSARQFPNYSSELNVNALLLGDSALYLCASSLAPQEQYFGPGTRLTVT.

This clone was seen only a few times. The chain links TRBV2 to TRBJ1-6; 8 bases match TRBD1. Germline values: CDR1 SNHLY, CDR2 FYNNEI. The CDR3 is 15 residues long. Trimming at V came to 3 bases and at J to 5 bases, leaving 3 bases not matched to a gene. CDR3 in DNA: TGTGCCAGCAGTGAGGGGACAGGAAATAATTCACCCCTCCACTTT. This sequence encodes CASSEGTGNNSPLHF.

The chain joins TRBV5-1 to TRBJ2-2; no clear D gene. Germline V gives CDR1 SGHRS, CDR2 YFSETQ. The CDR3 runs to 14 residues. The V end lost 4 bases, the J end lost 1 base, and 8 bases lay between the germline ends. The CDR3 region has the DNA TGCGCCAGCAGCGTCCAGCAGAACACCGGGGAGCTGTTTTTT. Its protein is CASSVQQNTGELFF. The full variable domain, completed using reference TRBV5-1 and TRBJ2-2, is KAGVTQTPRYLIKTRGQQVTLSCSPISGHRSVSWYQQTPGQGLQFLFEYFSETQRNKGNFPGRFSGRQFSNSRSEMNVSTLELGDSALYLCASSVQQNTGELFFGEGSRLTVL.

This sequence joins TRBV19 and TRBJ2-7; possible D gene TRBD1, 6 bases. From germline, CDR1 is LNHDA and CDR2 SQIVND (reference sequence). The CDR3 covers 15 residues. Trimming pared 4 bases from V and 0 bases from J, leaving 13 bases between. The CDR3 sequence: CASSRGPLVSYEQYF. The CDR3 DNA is TGTGCCAGTAGTAGGGGGCCTCTTGTCTCCTACGAGCAGTACTTC.